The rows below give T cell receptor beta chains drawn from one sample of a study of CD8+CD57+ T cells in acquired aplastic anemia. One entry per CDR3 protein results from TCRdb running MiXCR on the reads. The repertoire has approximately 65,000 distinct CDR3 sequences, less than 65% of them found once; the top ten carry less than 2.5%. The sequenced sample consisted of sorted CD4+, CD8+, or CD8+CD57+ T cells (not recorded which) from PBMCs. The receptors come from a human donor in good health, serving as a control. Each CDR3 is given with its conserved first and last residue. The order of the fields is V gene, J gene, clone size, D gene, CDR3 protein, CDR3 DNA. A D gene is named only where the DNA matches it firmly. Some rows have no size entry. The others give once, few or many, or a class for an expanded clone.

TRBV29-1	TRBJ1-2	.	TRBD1	CSVVQGAYYGYTF	TGCAGCGTTGTACAGGGGGCTTACTATGGCTACACCTTC
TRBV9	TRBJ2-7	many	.	CASSVSGQEQYF	TGTGCCAGCAGCGTATCAGGGCAAGAGCAGTACTTC
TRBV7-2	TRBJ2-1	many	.	CASSLVVDIRDEQFF	TGTGCCAGCAGCTTAGTGGTTGATATCCGGGATGAGCAGTTCTTC
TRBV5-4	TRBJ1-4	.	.	CASSFTGDAGKLFF	TGTGCCAGCAGCTTCACCGGAGATGCGGGAAAACTGTTTTTT
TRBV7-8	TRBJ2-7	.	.	CASSLVQSYEQYF	TGTGCCAGCAGCTTAGTTCAAAGCTACGAGCAGTACTTC
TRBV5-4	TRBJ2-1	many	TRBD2	CASSKFLAGGYNEQFF	TGTGCCAGCAGCAAATTCCTGGCGGGAGGATACAATGAGCAGTTCTTC
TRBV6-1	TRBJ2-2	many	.	CASSQLGESGELFF	TGTGCCAGCAGTCAGTTGGGGGAATCCGGGGAGCTGTTTTTT
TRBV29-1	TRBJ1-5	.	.	CSARRTSGSQETQHF	TGCAGCGCTAGGAGGACTAGCGGGAGCCAAGAGACCCAGCATTTT
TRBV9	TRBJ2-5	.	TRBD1	CASSVRQGETQYF	TGTGCCAGCAGCGTTCGACAGGGAGAGACCCAGTACTTC
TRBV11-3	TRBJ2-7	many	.	CASRRRGEQYF	TGTGCCAGCAGGAGAAGAGGCGAGCAGTACTTC
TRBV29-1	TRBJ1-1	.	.	CSRADRSDTEAFF	TGCAGCAGAGCGGACAGATCGGACACTGAAGCTTTCTTT
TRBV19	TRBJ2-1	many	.	CASNKGSNEQFF	TGTGCCAGTAATAAGGGCTCTAATGAGCAGTTCTTC
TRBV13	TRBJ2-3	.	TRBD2	CASSFRAGGEDTQYF	TGTGCCAGCAGCTTTCGGGCGGGGGGCGAAGATACGCAGTATTTT
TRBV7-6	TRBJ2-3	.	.	CASSYPGPIGTPERTDTQYF	TGTGCCAGCAGCTACCCAGGACCTATCGGGACACCCGAGCGCACAGATACGCAGTATTTT
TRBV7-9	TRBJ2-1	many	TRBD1	CASSFAGTGAYNEQFF	TGTGCCAGCAGCTTCGCCGGGACAGGGGCCTACAATGAGCAGTTCTTC
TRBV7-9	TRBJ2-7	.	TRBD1	CASSSRTGTYGQYF	TGTGCCAGCAGCTCTCGGACAGGGACTTACGGGCAGTACTTC
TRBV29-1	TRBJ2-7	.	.	CVVRSPYEQYF	TGCGTCGTTCGTAGCCCCTACGAGCAGTACTTC
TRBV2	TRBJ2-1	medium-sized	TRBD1	CASRTGDYNEQFF	TGTGCCAGCAGGACAGGGGACTACAATGAGCAGTTCTTC
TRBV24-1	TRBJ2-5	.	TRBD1	CATSERDRAGETQYF	TGTGCCACCAGTGAGAGGGACAGGGCGGGGGAGACCCAGTACTTC
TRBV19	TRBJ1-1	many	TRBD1	CASTNRGLSLNTEAFF	TGTGCCAGTACTAACAGGGGGCTTTCATTGAACACTGAAGCTTTCTTT
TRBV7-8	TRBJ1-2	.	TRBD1	CASSPDGTGNYGYTF	TGTGCCAGCAGCCCGGACGGGACAGGGAACTATGGCTACACCTTC
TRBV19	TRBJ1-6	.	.	CASIGSNTSPLHF	TGTGCCAGTATAGGGTCTAATACTTCACCCCTCCACTTT
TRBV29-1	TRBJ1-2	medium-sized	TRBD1	CSVEGQGAYYGYTF	TGCAGCGTTGAGGGACAGGGGGCTTACTATGGCTACACCTTC
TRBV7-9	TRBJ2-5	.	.	CASHRDQETQYF	TGTGCCAGCCACAGGGACCAAGAGACCCAGTACTTC
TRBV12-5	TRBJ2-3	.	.	CASGHTDTQYF	TGTGCTAGTGGACACACAGATACGCAGTATTTT
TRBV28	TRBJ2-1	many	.	CASSRPGSSNEQFF	TGTGCCAGCAGTCGACCCGGGAGTTCCAATGAGCAGTTCTTC
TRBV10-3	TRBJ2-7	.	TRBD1	CAISESTGAAISYEQYF	TGTGCCATCAGTGAGTCTACAGGGGCCGCGATCTCCTACGAGCAGTACTTC
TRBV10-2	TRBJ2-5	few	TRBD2	CASRERGGRETQYF	TGCGCCAGCAGGGAGCGGGGGGGTCGGGAGACCCAGTACTTC
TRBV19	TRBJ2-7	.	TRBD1	CASSYGKGASYEQYF	TGTGCCAGTAGTTATGGGAAGGGGGCCTCCTACGAGCAGTACTTC
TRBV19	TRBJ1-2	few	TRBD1	CATQGALSYGYTF	TGTGCCACCCAGGGGGCATTATCCTATGGCTACACCTTC
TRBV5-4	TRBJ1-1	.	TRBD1	CASSSPGTVNTEAFF	TGTGCCAGCAGCTCGCCCGGGACAGTGAACACTGAAGCTTTCTTT
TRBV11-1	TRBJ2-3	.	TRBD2	CASSLGTISTDTQYF	TGTGCCAGCAGCCTAGGGACTATCAGCACAGATACGCAGTATTTT
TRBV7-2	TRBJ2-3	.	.	CASSGSPRDTQYF	TGTGCCAGCAGCGGGAGCCCTCGGGATACGCAGTATTTT
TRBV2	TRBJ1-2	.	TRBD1	CASKMTGEGYGYTF	TGTGCCAGCAAGATGACAGGGGAAGGCTATGGCTACACCTTC
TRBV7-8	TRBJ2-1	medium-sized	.	CASSPGGYNEQFF	TGTGCCAGCAGCCCCGGGGGTTACAATGAGCAGTTCTTC
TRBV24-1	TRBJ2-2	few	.	CATSDSGQGTGELFF	TGTGCCACCAGTGATTCCGGACAAGGCACCGGGGAGCTGTTTTTT
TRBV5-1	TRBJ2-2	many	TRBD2	CASSPGRVAGDKTGELFF	TGCGCCAGCAGCCCGGGTAGGGTAGCGGGAGATAAGACCGGGGAGCTGTTTTTT
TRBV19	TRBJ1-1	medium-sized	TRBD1	CAIRTGRNTEAFF	TGTGCCATACGGACAGGGAGAAACACTGAAGCTTTCTTT
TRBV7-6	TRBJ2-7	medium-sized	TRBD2	CASSLVTSGPYEQYF	TGTGCCAGCAGCTTAGTAACTAGCGGACCTTACGAGCAGTACTTC
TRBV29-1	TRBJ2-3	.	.	CSVAGEADTQYF	TGCAGCGTTGCGGGAGAGGCAGATACGCAGTATTTT
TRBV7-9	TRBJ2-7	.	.	CASSFQGHYEQYF	TGTGCCAGCAGCTTCCAGGGCCACTACGAGCAGTACTTC
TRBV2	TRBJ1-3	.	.	CASSEQGQNTIYF	TGTGCCAGCAGTGAACAGGGCCAAAACACCATATATTTT
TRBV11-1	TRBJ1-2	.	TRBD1	CASSLTTSGQGLNGYTF	TGTGCCAGCAGCTTGACCACGAGCGGACAGGGACTGAATGGCTACACCTTC
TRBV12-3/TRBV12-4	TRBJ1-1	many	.	CASSLTTVNTEAFF	TGTGCCAGCAGCCTAACCACGGTGAACACTGAAGCTTTCTTT
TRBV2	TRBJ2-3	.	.	CASSEDLMQYF	TGTGCCAGCAGTGAAGATTTAATGCAGTATTTT